This T cell receptor beta chain was recovered during a study of cytomegalovirus exposure and HLA in healthy donors. The wider study: Earlier, 100 million to 130 million unique TCR beta sequences were recovered from about 200 million T cells by an analysis.

The study ran its PCR with 60 Vbeta and 13 Jbeta primers. Sequencing used immunoSEQ multiplex PCR; TCRdb keeps in-frame clones, though not all of them. The top ten clones hold approximately 6.3% of a sample with about 150,000 clones, roughly 80% of them seen once. The CDR3 length is 14 residues. Unmatched junction bases numbered 6, after V lost 4 bases and J lost 7 bases. Germline V gene lookup returns CDR1 MNHEY and CDR2 SMNVEV (reference sequence). As for this clone: Its antigen remains unknown.

Study findings and constraints: Sequences of the TCR beta chain were said to predict the HLA-A and HLA-B alleles of most subjects accurately. Both high specificity and high sensitivity reportedly marked the classifier's diagnosis of cytomegalovirus status. An apparent linkage of common viral pathogens to several of the most significant clusters emerged in a later analysis.

This receptor was identified in a woman aged 50 to 60 in good health and CMV-seropositive. The sequenced material came from PBMCs. The rearrangement links TRBV27 to TRBJ1-5; 8 positions agree with TRBD1. The CDR3 DNA sequence: TGTGCCAGCAGTTCTGGACAGGGAAGCCAGCCCCAGCATTTT. Translated, it gives CASSSGQGSQPQHF.